The next 28 T cell receptor beta chains were all read from a single sample in a study of T cell repertoires in cytomegalovirus infection. A single record per CDR3 protein comes from TCRdb applying MiXCR to the reads. The table has over 300,000 distinct CDR3 sequences, around a tenth seen once. The sequencing input was PBMCs. These receptors originate from a human donor in good health (CMV status not recorded). Some clones in this sample may be carry-over from other donors' samples.

There are many counts of this clonotype. The chain is built from TRBV4-3 and TRBJ1-2; D not resolved. The CDR3 has 14 residues. Germline V lookup: CDR1 LGHNA, CDR2 YSLEER. Between the trimmed V and J ends, which lost 0 bases and 5 bases, there was a span of 10 bases. CDR3: CASSQDTQTYGYTF. DNA for the CDR3: TGCGCCAGCAGCCAAGATACCCAAACATATGGCTACACCTTC.

Remarks on this clonotype: One end of the junction does not line up with germline, which may come from a read error. CDR3 residues: CASSLSKSAGGGLFF. The CDR3 DNA sequence: TGTGCCAGCAGTTTATCTAAGAGCGCCGGGGGGGGGCTGTTTTTT. The chain joins TRBV27 to TRBJ2-2; TRBD2 matches at 8 bases. The CDR3 extends over 15 amino acids. Germline loops: CDR1 MNHEY, CDR2 SMNVEV (reference sequence).

This clonotype was counted at least ten times. J is TRBJ1-1 and V is TRBV7-9; 7 bases fit TRBD1. The V gene end was trimmed by 1 base and the J gene end by 1 base; junction bases not matched to a gene: 3. The V gene's germline CDR1 is SEHNR and CDR2 FQNEAQ (reference sequence). This CDR3 is 15 amino acids long. CDR3 in DNA: TGTGCCAGCAGCTTAGAGACAGGGACGAACACTGAAGCTTTCTTT. It yields the protein CASSLETGTNTEAFF.

This clonotype appeared many times. V usage is TRBV7-9 and J usage is TRBJ1-1, with TRBD1 matching over 9 bases. CDR1 and CDR2 from the germline V gene are SEHNR and FQNEAQ (reference sequence). This CDR3 is built from 16 residues. V lost 4 bases, J lost 3 bases, and 9 bases stayed unmatched. Here the CDR3 DNA reads TGTGCCAGCAGCTCGGGACAGGGAGTCTCGGACACTGAAGCTTTCTTT. Amino acids: CASSSGQGVSDTEAFF.

This clonotype was observed a handful of times. This chain connects TRBV20-1 to TRBJ1-2; no reliable D call. The CDR3 runs 14 residues. CDR1 and CDR2 from the germline V gene are DFQATT and SNEGSKA (reference sequence). The V gene lost 0 bases and the J gene lost 8 bases, with 16 bases spanning the gap. The DNA of the CDR3 is TGCAGTGCTAGAGATAGGAGGACCCAGGCCGGCTACACCTTC. Its translation is CSARDRRTQAGYTF.

This clonotype was detected a few times. The chain has TRBV13 and TRBJ2-2, with D uncertain. CDR1 is PRHDT, CDR2 FYEKMQ, per germline (reference sequence). The CDR3 consists of 12 residues. The germline V and J ends were trimmed by 4 bases and 5 bases, with 5 bases remaining between them. CDR3 residues: CASSYLTGELFF. In DNA form, the CDR3 reads TGTGCCAGCAGCTACCTTACCGGGGAGCTGTTTTTT.

This clonotype appeared many times. V is TRBV3-1 and J is TRBJ2-5; D ambiguous. The CDR3 loop spans 14 amino acids. The ends were cut back, 4 bases at V and 5 bases at J, with 14 bases in the middle. The V gene's germline CDR1 is LGHDT and CDR2 YNNKEL (reference sequence). The CDR3 is CASSLNKGLETQYF. The DNA of the CDR3 is TGTGCCAGCAGCCTTAACAAAGGGTTGGAGACCCAGTACTTC.

V and J are TRBV30 and TRBJ2-3; weak D call: TRBD1 (6 bases). V lost 4 bases, J lost 1 base, and 9 bases lay in between. The CDR3 extends over 13 amino acids. The V gene's germline CDR1 is GTSNPN and CDR2 SVGIG (reference sequence). The CDR3 DNA reads TGTGCCTGGAATCAGGGGCGCACAGATACGCAGTATTTT. It yields the protein CAWNQGRTDTQYF.

CDR3 DNA sequence: TGTGCCAGCAGCCGGGACATCTACAATGAGCAGTTCTTC. Amino acids: CASSRDIYNEQFF. The chain couples TRBV7-2 to TRBJ2-1; TRBD1 is a possible D gene (6 bases). The CDR3 has 13 amino acids. Looked up from germline, CDR1 is SGHTA and CDR2 is FQGNSA. The ends were cut back, 5 bases at V and 3 bases at J, with 8 bases in the middle.

This clonotype was counted at least ten times. At one of its ends the junction is not consistent with the germline gene, which may arise from a read error. The rearrangement joins TRBV7-9 to TRBJ2-3, with TRBD2 matching over 11 bases. Germline V gene sequence: CDR1 SEHNR, CDR2 FQNEAQ (reference sequence). The length of the CDR3 is 14 residues. The DNA of the CDR3 is TGTGCCGGCAGACTAGCGGGAAAAACAGATACGCAGTATTTT. It yields the protein CAGRLAGKTDTQYF.

The sample holds a few counts of this clonotype. The genes are TRBV6-1 and TRBJ2-4, with no clear D. This CDR3 has 16 residues. V lost 6 bases to trimming and J lost 2 bases, with 17 bases between them. Per the germline V gene, CDR1 is MNHNS and CDR2 is SASEGT. The CDR3 protein is CASSPYLESTKNIQYF. The CDR3 DNA follows: TGTGCCAGCAGCCCATACTTGGAGAGTACCAAAAACATTCAGTACTTC.

This clonotype was recorded a few times. The V and J genes are TRBV18 and TRBJ2-2; TRBD1 might be the D (6 bases). The CDR3 consists of 16 residues. Germline CDR1 is KGHSH and CDR2 is LQKENI. The V gene lost 4 bases and the J gene lost 4 bases, with 16 bases spanning the gap. CDR3 DNA sequence: TGTGCCAGCTCACAAAGCCCGGGACAACTCACCGGGGAGCTGTTTTTT. It is translated as CASSQSPGQLTGELFF. Variable domain in full (rest from reference TRBV18 and TRBJ2-2): NAGVMQNPRHLVRRRGQEARLRCSPMKGHSHVYWYRQLPEEGLKFMVYLQKENIIDESGMPKERFSAEFPKEGPSILRIQQVVRGDSAAYFCASSQSPGQLTGELFFGEGSRLTVL.

The sample holds a few counts of this clonotype. The chain recombines TRBV2 with TRBJ2-3, with TRBD1 identical over 8 bases. There are 16 residues in the CDR3. Losses at the gene ends were 6 bases for V and 3 bases for J; bases not matched to a gene: 11. The germline V gene has CDR1 SNHLY and CDR2 FYNNEI. The CDR3 here is CASSPRTGSGTDTQYF. The CDR3 DNA sequence: TGTGCCAGCAGCCCACGGACAGGGAGTGGTACAGATACGCAGTATTTT.

This clonotype was counted only a few times. This rearrangement joins TRBV7-2 to TRBJ1-2, with D possibly being TRBD1 (6 bases). CDR1 is SGHTA, CDR2 FQGNSA, per germline. The CDR3 is 17 amino acids. The ends were cut back, 1 base at V and 0 bases at J, with 15 bases in the middle. Here the CDR3 reads CASSLGGAGVANYGYTF. For the CDR3, the DNA is TGTGCCAGCAGCTTAGGAGGGGCAGGGGTAGCTAACTATGGCTACACCTTC.

This clonotype was seen only a few times. This chain connects TRBV13 to TRBJ2-7, with 7 bases matching TRBD2. The germline gives CDR1 PRHDT, CDR2 FYEKMQ (reference sequence). There are 12 residues in the CDR3. Germline trimming cut 4 bases from V and 8 bases from J; bases unmatched to any gene: 5. The CDR3 loop reads CASSYLTSQQYF. The CDR3 nucleotides are TGTGCCAGCAGCTACCTGACTAGCCAGCAGTACTTC.

The V and J genes are TRBV10-2 and TRBJ1-1; no clear D gene. Germline V CDR1 and CDR2: WSHSY, SAAADI. CDR3 length: 11 amino acids. V gave up 5 bases and J gave up 10 bases, with 11 bases separating them. CDR3 in DNA: TGCGCCAGCAGTTCGGGTGGGGTAGCTTTCTTT. This codes for CASSSGGVAFF.

This clonotype has ten or more counts. The chain is built from TRBV7-2 and TRBJ2-5; the D gene is possibly TRBD2 (5 bases). V lost 2 bases and J 4 bases, leaving 23 bases between the germline ends. Germline assignment: CDR1 SGHTA and CDR2 FQGNSA. The CDR3 length is 18 residues. This chain's CDR3 is CASSLPLSEPGDTETQYF. CDR3 nucleotides: TGTGCCAGCAGCTTACCCTTGAGTGAACCCGGGGATACAGAGACCCAGTACTTC.

This clonotype was counted ten times or more. The CDR3 protein is CASSQRSARNEKLFF. CDR3 in DNA: TGTGCCAGCAGTCAAAGGTCGGCGAGAAATGAAAAACTGTTTTTT. The chain couples TRBV7-2 to TRBJ1-4, with unresolved D. V lost 6 bases and J lost 5, with 16 bases in between. Germline CDR1 reads SGHTA; CDR2 reads FQGNSA. The CDR3 extends over 15 amino acids.

V and J are TRBV6-2 or TRBV6-3 and TRBJ2-5; TRBD1 agrees at 9 bases. The CDR3 consists of 15 residues. CDR1 and CDR2 (germline): MNHEY, SVGEGT. Losses at the gene ends were 4 bases for V and 6 bases for J; bases not matched to a gene: 9. The CDR3 nucleotides are TGTGCCAGCAGTTCGCGACAGGGGGTAGGGAAGACCCAGTACTTC. It specifies CASSSRQGVGKTQYF.

The CDR3 loop reads CASSADNEQFF. DNA for the CDR3: TGTGCCAGCAGCGCGGACAATGAGCAGTTCTTC. This chain links TRBV6-6 with TRBJ2-1; D not certain. The V end was cut by 6 bases, the J end by 5 bases, with 5 bases between. The V gene's germline CDR1 is MNHNY and CDR2 SVGAGI (reference sequence). The CDR3 runs to 11 residues.

The chain carries TRBV19 and TRBJ2-3, with D possibly TRBD2 on 5 matching bases. The germline gives CDR1 LNHDA, CDR2 SQIVND (reference sequence). This CDR3 has 16 amino acids. The ends were cut back, 3 bases at V and 2 bases at J, with 15 bases in the middle. In DNA form, the CDR3 reads TGTGCCAGTAGTATCCGGGGTGGACGAATCACAGATACGCAGTATTTT. It is translated as CASSIRGGRITDTQYF.

This clonotype was detected a few times. The rearrangement uses TRBV5-1 and TRBJ2-1; weak D call: TRBD2 (5 bases). Germline-derived CDR1 and CDR2 are SGHRS and YFSETQ. The CDR3 spans 14 residues. The germline V and J ends were trimmed by 4 bases and 4 bases, with 12 bases remaining between them. CDR3 coding DNA: TGCGCCAGCAGCCCTACCGGGGTGTACAATGAGCAGTTCTTC. Translation gives CASSPTGVYNEQFF.

This clonotype was recorded many times. The V and J genes are TRBV2 and TRBJ1-2; the D is unclear. Germline-derived CDR1 and CDR2 are SNHLY and FYNNEI. The length of the CDR3 is 14 residues. V was clipped by 5 bases and J by 2 bases, with 12 bases between them. The CDR3 nucleotides read TGTGCCAGCAGTCCCAGGAGACTCAACTATGGCTACACCTTC. Translating gives CASSPRRLNYGYTF.

This clonotype was seen only a few times. CDR3 loop: CASSQGMREGEQYF. The CDR3, as DNA: TGTGCCAGCAGCCAAGGAATGCGGGAGGGCGAGCAGTACTTC. The rearrangement uses TRBV4-2 and TRBJ2-7; 9 positions match TRBD2. The J segment lost 6 bases and the V segment lost 1 base, leaving 4 bases of the junction unmatched. Germline V CDR1 and CDR2: LGHNA, YNFKEQ. This CDR3 comprises 14 residues.

This clonotype was counted between two and nine times. The chain couples TRBV20-1 to TRBJ1-2; TRBD1 matches at 7 bases. Germline V gene data show CDR1 as DFQATT and CDR2 as SNEGSKA (reference sequence). V was clipped by 5 bases and J by 2 bases; unmatched bases: 2. CDR3 size: 12 residues. CDR3 coding DNA: TGCAGTGCTGAGGACAGGAACTATGGCTACACCTTC. It translates to CSAEDRNYGYTF.

Concerning this clonotype itself: Being one base from a much bigger clone, this may be a read error. The V gene is TRBV6-5, the J gene TRBJ2-5; D is uncertain. The CDR3 spans 11 residues. Trimming shortened V by 2 bases and J by 7 bases, and 5 bases separated the two germline ends. Looked up from germline, CDR1 is MNHEY and CDR2 is SVGAGI. As DNA, the CDR3 is TGTGCCAGCAGTTACGTCGGGACCCAGTACTTC. It is translated as CASSYVGTQYF.

This clonotype showed up many times. The gene calls are TRBV29-1 and TRBJ2-5; no reliable D call. The V gene lost 6 bases and the J gene lost 1 base, with 3 bases spanning the gap. The CDR3 runs to 10 residues. CDR1 and CDR2 (germline): SQVTM, ANQGSEA. The CDR3 DNA is TGCAGCGTAGGCCAAGAGACCCAGTACTTC. Protein product: CSVGQETQYF.

This clonotype was detected only a few times. This rearrangement joins TRBV7-9 to TRBJ2-6; D may be TRBD2 (5 bases). The CDR3 is 18 amino acids. V lost 5 bases and J 0 bases, leaving 17 bases between the germline ends. Germline V lookup: CDR1 SEHNR, CDR2 FQNEAQ (reference sequence). The CDR3: CASSKSGLSLSGANVLTF. The CDR3 region has the DNA TGTGCCAGCAGCAAATCGGGATTGTCTCTCTCTGGGGCCAACGTCCTGACTTTC. The full variable domain, in which reference TRBV7-9 and TRBJ2-6 provide the parts outside the CDR3, is DTGVSQNPRHKITKRGQNVTFRCDPISEHNRLYWYRQTLGQGPEFLTYFQNEAQLEKSRLLSDRFSAERPKGSFSTLEIQRTEQGDSAMYLCASSKSGLSLSGANVLTFGAGSRLTVL.